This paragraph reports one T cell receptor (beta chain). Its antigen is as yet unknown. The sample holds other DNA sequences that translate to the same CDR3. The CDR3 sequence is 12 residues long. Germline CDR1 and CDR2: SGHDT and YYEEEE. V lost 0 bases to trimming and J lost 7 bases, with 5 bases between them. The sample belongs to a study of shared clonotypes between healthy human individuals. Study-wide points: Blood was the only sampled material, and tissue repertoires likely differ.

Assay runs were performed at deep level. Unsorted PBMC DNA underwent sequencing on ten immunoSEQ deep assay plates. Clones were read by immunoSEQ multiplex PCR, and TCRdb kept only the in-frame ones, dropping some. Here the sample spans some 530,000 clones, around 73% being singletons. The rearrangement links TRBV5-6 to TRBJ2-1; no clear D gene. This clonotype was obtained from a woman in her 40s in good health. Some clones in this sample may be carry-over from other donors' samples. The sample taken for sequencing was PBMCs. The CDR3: CASSLGGNEQFF. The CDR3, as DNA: TGTGCCAGCAGCTTGGGTGGGAATGAGCAGTTCTTC.